A selection of T cell receptor beta chains follows, all from one sample in a study of cytomegalovirus exposure and HLA in healthy donors. Assay: immunoSEQ multiplex PCR; the TCRdb copy retains only in-frame clones and omits some. The sample carries 79,000 or so clones, under 85% recorded once. The material sequenced was PBMCs. All receptors derive from a woman aged 40 to 55 in good health and CMV-seropositive. The conserved cysteine and the conserved F or W are not part of the CDR3 here. Rows give clone size only sometimes, using once, few, many, or a class for an expanded clone.

j_gene	v_gene	abundance	CDR3aa
NA	TRBV7-2	NA	ASSFGLAGGTYEQY
TRBJ2-1	TRBV5-1	NA	ASSLGRGGKLTSYNEQF
TRBJ1-4	TRBV7-2	NA	ASSSQGPEKLF
TRBJ2-5	TRBV9	NA	ASSVAAGGEETQY
TRBJ2-5	TRBV7-6	NA	ASSPQGAAAVQETQY
TRBJ1-2	TRBV19	NA	ASSSPGGNYGYT
TRBJ2-7	TRBV6-6	NA	ASSYSLAGVEQY
TRBJ1-1	TRBV4-2	NA	ASSQEGLGVTEAF
TRBJ2-1	TRBV10-3	once	AISESISGGRIWYQF
TRBJ2-2	TRBV19	NA	ASSIDSSTGELF
TRBJ2-7	TRBV7-2	NA	ASRLAGAYEQY
TRBJ1-1	TRBV2	NA	ASKDWNTEAF
TRBJ1-2	TRBV28	NA	ASSIGTGRNYGYT
TRBJ2-2	TRBV4-2	NA	ASSRTGTDITGELF
TRBJ2-3	TRBV6-5	once	ASSSTYSTDTQY
TRBJ2-3	TRBV29-1	few	SAKPGSGFSTDTQY
TRBJ2-1	TRBV4-2	NA	ASSHESGGRDNEQF
TRBJ1-1	TRBV9	NA	ASSASGGVDTEAF
TRBJ2-3	TRBV4-1	NA	ASSQPGGSGTDTQY
TRBJ2-7	TRBV14	NA	ASSVAHYEQY
TRBJ1-5	TRBV7-2	NA	ASSLGGGQPQH